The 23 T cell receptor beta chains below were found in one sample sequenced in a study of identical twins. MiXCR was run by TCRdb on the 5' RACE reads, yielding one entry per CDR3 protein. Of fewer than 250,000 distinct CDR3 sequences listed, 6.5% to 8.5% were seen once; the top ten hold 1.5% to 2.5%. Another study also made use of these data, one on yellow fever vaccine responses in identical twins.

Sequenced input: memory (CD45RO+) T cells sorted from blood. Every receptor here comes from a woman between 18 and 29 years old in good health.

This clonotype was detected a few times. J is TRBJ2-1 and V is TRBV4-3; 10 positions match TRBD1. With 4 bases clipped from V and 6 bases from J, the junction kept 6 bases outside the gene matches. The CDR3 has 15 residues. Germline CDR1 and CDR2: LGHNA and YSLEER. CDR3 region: CASSRGTGVFNEQFF. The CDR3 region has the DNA TGCGCCAGCAGCCGAGGGACAGGGGTTTTCAATGAGCAGTTCTTC.

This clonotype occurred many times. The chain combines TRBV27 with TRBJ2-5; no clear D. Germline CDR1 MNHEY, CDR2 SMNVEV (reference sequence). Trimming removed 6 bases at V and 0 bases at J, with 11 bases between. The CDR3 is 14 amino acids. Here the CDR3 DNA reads TGTGCCAGCAGCCACTCCTCGTACCAAGAGACCCAGTACTTC. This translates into CASSHSSYQETQYF.

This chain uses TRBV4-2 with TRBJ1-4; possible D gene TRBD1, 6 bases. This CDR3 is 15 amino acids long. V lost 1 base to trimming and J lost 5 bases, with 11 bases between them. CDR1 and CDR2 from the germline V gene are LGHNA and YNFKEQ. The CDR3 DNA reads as TGTGCCAGCAGCCAAGGAGGGGGACAAAATGAAAAACTGTTTTTT. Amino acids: CASSQGGGQNEKLFF.

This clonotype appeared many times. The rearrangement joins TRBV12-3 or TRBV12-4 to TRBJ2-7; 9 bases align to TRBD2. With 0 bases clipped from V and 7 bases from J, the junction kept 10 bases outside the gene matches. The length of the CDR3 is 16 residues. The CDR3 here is CASSLAAAGGSGEQYF. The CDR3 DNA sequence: TGTGCCAGCAGTTTAGCGGCAGCGGGAGGCAGCGGGGAGCAGTACTTC.

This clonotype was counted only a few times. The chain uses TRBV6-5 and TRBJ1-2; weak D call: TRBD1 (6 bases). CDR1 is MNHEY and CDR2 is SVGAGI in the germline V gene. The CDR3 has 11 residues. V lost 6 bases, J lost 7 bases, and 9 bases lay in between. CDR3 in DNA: TGTGCCAGCAGACAGGGTGGTGGCTACACCTTC. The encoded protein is CASRQGGGYTF.

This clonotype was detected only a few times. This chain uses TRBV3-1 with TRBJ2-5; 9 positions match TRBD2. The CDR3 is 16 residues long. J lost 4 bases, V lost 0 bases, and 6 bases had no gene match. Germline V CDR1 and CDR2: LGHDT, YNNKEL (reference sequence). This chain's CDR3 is CASSQDRSGGPETQYF. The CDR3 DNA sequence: TGTGCCAGCAGCCAAGACAGGAGCGGGGGGCCAGAGACCCAGTACTTC.

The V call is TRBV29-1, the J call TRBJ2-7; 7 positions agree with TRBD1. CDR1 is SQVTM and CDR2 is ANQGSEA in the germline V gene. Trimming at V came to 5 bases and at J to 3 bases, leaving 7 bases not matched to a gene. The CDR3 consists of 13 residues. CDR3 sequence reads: CSVRLRGLYEQYF. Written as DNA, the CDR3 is TGCAGCGTTAGGTTGAGGGGGCTCTACGAGCAGTACTTC.

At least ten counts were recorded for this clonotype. In DNA, the CDR3 is TGTGCCAGCAGCCCCGGGACTTCGACTAATGAAAAACTGTTTTTT. It is translated as CASSPGTSTNEKLFF. The chain has TRBV6-1 and TRBJ1-4; tentative D call: TRBD1 (5 bases). The V gene lost 6 bases and the J gene lost 2 bases, with 13 bases spanning the gap. The CDR3 has 15 residues. CDR1 MNHNS and CDR2 SASEGT come from the germline V gene.

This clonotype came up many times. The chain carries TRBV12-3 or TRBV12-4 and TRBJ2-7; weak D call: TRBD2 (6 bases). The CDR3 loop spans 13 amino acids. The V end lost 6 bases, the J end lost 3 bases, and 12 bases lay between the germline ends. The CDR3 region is CASRSGLLYEQYF. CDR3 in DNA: TGTGCCAGCAGGTCGGGACTCCTCTACGAGCAGTACTTC.

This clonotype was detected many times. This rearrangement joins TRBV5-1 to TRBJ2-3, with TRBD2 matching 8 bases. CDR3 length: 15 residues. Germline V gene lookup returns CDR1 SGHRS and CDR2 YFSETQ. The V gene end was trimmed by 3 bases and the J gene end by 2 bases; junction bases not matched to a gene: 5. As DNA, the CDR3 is TGCGCCAGCAGCTCAGGACTAGCTCACACAGATACGCAGTATTTT. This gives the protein CASSSGLAHTDTQYF. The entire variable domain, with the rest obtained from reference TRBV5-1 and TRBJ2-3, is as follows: KAGVTQTPRYLIKTRGQQVTLSCSPISGHRSVSWYQQTPGQGLQFLFEYFSETQRNKGNFPGRFSGRQFSNSRSEMNVSTLELGDSALYLCASSSGLAHTDTQYFGPGTRLTVL.

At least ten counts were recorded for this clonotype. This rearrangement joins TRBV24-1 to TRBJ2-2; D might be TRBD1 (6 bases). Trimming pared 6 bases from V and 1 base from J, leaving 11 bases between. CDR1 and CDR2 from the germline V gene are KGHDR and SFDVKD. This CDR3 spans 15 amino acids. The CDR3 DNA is TGTGCCACCAGTTTGACAGGTTTGAACACCGGGGAGCTGTTTTTT. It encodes CATSLTGLNTGELFF.

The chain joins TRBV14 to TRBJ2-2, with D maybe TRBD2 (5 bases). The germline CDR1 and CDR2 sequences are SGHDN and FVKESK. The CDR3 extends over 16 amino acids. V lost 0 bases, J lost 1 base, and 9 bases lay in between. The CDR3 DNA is TGTGCCAGCAGCCAAGAGGGAGACGGGAACACCGGGGAGCTGTTTTTT. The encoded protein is CASSQEGDGNTGELFF.

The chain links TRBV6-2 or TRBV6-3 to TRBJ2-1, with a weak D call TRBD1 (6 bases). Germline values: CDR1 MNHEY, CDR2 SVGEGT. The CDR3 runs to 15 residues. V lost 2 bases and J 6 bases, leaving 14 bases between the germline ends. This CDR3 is CASSYPLDRPNEQFF. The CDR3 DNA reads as TGTGCCAGCAGTTACCCCCTAGACAGGCCCAATGAGCAGTTCTTC.

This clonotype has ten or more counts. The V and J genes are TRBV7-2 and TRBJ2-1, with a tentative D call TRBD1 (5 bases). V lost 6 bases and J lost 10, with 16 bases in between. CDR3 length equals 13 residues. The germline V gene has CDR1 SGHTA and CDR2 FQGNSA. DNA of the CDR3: TGTGCCAGCAGTCAAAGGGGTTCGCGGGAGCAGTTCTTC. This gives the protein CASSQRGSREQFF.

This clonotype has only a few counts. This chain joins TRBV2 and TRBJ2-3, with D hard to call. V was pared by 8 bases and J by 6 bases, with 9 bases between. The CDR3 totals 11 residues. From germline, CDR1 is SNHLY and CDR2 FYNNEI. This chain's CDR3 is CASGQSDTQYF. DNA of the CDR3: TGTGCCAGCGGGCAGAGCGATACGCAGTATTTT.

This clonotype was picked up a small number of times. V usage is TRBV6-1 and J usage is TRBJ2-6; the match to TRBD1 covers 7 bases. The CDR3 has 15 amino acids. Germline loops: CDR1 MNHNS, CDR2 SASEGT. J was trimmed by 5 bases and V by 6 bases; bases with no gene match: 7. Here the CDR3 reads CASRNATGRANVLTF. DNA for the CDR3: TGTGCCAGCAGGAATGCGACAGGGCGGGCCAACGTCCTGACTTTC.

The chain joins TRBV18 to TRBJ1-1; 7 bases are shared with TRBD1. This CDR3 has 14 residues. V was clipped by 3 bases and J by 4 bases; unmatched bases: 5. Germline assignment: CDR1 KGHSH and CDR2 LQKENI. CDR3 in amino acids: CASSPGQVGTEAFF. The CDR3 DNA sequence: TGTGCCAGCTCACCTGGACAGGTTGGCACTGAAGCTTTCTTT.

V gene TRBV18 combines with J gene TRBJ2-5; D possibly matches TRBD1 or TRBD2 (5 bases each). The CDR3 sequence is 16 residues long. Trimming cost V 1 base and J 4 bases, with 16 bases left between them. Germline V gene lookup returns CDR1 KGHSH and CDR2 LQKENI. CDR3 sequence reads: CASSPQNMGRGETQYF. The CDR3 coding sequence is TGTGCCAGCTCACCACAGAACATGGGACGCGGAGAGACCCAGTACTTC.

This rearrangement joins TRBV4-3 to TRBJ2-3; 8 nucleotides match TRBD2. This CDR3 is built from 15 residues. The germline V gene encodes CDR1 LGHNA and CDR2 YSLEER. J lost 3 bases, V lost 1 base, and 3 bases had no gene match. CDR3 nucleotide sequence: TGCGCCAGCAGCCAAGCCAGACTAGCGACAGATACGCAGTATTTT. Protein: CASSQARLATDTQYF.

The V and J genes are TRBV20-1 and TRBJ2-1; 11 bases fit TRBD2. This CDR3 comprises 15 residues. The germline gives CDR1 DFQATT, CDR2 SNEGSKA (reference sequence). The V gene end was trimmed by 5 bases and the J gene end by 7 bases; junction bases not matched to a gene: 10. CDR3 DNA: TGCAGTGCTCAGGGGGGACTAGCGGAAAGTAATGAGCAGTTCTTC. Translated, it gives CSAQGGLAESNEQFF.

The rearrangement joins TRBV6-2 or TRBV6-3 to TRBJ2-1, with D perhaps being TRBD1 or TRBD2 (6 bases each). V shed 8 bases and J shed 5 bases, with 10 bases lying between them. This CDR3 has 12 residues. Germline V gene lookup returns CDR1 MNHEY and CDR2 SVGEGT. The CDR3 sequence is CASGGRDNEQFF. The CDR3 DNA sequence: TGTGCCAGCGGGGGGCGAGACAATGAGCAGTTCTTC.

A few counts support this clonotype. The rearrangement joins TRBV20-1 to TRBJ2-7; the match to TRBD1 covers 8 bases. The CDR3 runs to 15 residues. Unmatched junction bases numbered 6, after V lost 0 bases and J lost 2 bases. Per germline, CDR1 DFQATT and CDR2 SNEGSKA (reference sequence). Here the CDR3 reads CSARESNRGTYEQYF. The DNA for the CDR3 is TGCAGTGCTAGAGAGTCGAACAGGGGGACCTACGAGCAGTACTTC.

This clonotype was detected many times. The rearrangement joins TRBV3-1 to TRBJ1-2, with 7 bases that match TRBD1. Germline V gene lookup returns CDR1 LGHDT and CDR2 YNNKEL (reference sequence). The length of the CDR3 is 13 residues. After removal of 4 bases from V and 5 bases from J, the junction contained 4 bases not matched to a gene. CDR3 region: CASSPMTGYGYTF. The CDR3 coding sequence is TGTGCCAGCAGCCCGATGACAGGGTATGGCTACACCTTC.